The following is a TCR beta chain sequence with its context. What it binds is not known. The CDR3 runs 14 residues. In germline, CDR1 is WNHNN, CDR2 SYGVQD (reference sequence). Trimming took 6 bases from V and 10 from J; bases not matched to a gene: 12. Unsorted samples relied on about 90 million PBMCs, which served as the source of genomic DNA. These data come from a study of shared clonotypes between healthy human individuals. Authors' data handling: From ImmunoSEQ came sequences covering only the junction and carrying no quality scores, so filtering differed. Clones were read by immunoSEQ multiplex PCR, and TCRdb kept only the in-frame ones, dropping some. Clone size and the V and J calls come from that table; the DNA yielded D and trimming. The sample has about 560,000 clones; around 78% are singletons. Study-level results: Tissue TCR repertoires likely differ from these blood-only repertoires.

The rearrangement links TRBV10-1 to TRBJ1-5, with 7 bases lining up with TRBD1. The sequenced sample was PBMCs. This sequence was found in a woman between 35 and 50 years old in good health. Some clones in this sample may be carry-over from other donors' samples. CDR3 sequence (DNA): TGCGCCAGCAGGCCCGGGACAGCTAGTTCCCCCCAGCATTTT. Translating it yields CASRPGTASSPQHF.